This TCR beta chain was sequenced in a study of CD8 T cells in ankylosing spondylitis. Study-level findings and limits: What seemed typical of ankylosing spondylitis blood was a TCR beta motif built from about 8 highly homologous variants.

V was clipped by 0 bases and J by 7 bases, with 11 bases between them. Germline-derived CDR1 and CDR2 are SGHRS and YFSETQ. This CDR3 contains 14 residues. There are a few counts of this clonotype. The antigen remains unidentified. MiXCR was run by TCRdb on the 5' RACE reads, yielding one entry per CDR3 protein. The sample includes around 390,000 distinct CDR3 sequences, 20% to 25% of them seen just once. Sequences were obtained from blood, either unsorted or a sorted T cell fraction (not recorded which). The sequence was obtained from a male donor with ankylosing spondylitis. This sequence joins TRBV5-1 and TRBJ1-5; a weak D match, TRBD1 (6 bases). CDR3 nucleotide sequence: TGCGCCAGCAGCTTGGCACAGGGTCAGCAGCCCCAGCATTTT. It translates to CASSLAQGQQPQHF. The whole variable domain, remainder taken from reference TRBV5-1 and TRBJ1-5, is KAGVTQTPRYLIKTRGQQVTLSCSPISGHRSVSWYQQTPGQGLQFLFEYFSETQRNKGNFPGRFSGRQFSNSRSEMNVSTLELGDSALYLCASSLAQGQQPQHFGDGTRLSIL.